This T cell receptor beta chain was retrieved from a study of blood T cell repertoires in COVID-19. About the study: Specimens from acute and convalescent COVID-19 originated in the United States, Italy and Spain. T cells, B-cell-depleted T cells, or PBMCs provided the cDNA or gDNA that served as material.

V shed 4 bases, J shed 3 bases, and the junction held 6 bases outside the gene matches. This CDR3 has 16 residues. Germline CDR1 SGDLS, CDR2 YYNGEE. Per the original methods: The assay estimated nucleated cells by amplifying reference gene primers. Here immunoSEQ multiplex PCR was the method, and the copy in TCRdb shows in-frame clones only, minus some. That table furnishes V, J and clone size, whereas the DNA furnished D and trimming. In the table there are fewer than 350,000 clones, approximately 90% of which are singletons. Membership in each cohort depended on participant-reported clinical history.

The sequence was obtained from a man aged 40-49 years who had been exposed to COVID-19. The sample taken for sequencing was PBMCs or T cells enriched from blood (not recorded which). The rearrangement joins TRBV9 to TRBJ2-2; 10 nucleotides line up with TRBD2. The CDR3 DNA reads TGTGCCAGCAGCATAGCAGCGGGAGGGTACACCGGGGAGCTGTTTTTT. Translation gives CASSIAAGGYTGELFF.